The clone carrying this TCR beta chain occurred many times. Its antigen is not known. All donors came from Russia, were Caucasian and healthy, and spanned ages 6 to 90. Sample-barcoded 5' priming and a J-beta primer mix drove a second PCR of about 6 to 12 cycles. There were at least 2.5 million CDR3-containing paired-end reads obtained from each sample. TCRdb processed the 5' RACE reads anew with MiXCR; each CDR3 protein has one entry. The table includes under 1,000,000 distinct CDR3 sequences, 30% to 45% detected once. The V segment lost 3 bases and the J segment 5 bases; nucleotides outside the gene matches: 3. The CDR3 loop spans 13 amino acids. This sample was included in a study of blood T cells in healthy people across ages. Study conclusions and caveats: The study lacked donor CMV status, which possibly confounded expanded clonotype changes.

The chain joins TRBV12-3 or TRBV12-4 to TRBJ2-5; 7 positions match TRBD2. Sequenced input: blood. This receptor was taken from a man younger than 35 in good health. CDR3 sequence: CASSFGGLETQYF. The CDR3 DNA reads TGTGCCAGCAGTTTCGGGGGGTTGGAGACCCAGTACTTC.